The present T cell receptor (beta chain) was sequenced within a study of shared clonotypes between healthy human individuals. The germline CDR1 and CDR2 sequences are MNHEY and SMNVEV (reference sequence). CDR3 size: 18 residues. Trimming cost V 4 bases and J 4 bases, with 25 bases left between them. Study findings and constraints: Among four donors, 4.5% to 5.5% of naive CD4 clonotypes were found in common. Deeper or shallower sequencing was expected to change how clonotypes are shared among donors.

Note on this clone: No antigen is known for it.

This table comes from immunoSEQ multiplex PCR, and its TCRdb copy is limited to in-frame clones, with some not included. Among about a million clones listed, approximately 80% were seen once. Source material: memory CD4+ T cells from PBMCs. The sample's subset: CD45RA-negative fraction. The clonotype was recovered from a man in his late teens or twenties in good health. Some clones in this sample may be carry-over from other donors' samples. The chain uses TRBV27 and TRBJ1-1, with a weak D call TRBD1 (6 bases). CDR3 sequence reads: CASSSPYGGAAGATEAFF. The CDR3 DNA follows: TGTGCCAGCAGTTCCCCTTACGGGGGGGCCGCCGGGGCCACTGAAGCTTTCTTT.